This T cell receptor beta chain was documented in a study of T cell repertoires in cytomegalovirus infection. Study overall: Selected CMV epitopes included recently identified HLA-C-restricted ones as well as well-studied HLA-B-restricted ones. Study-level results: The response measured ex vivo was dominated by TCR beta clonotypes (HLA-C-restricted and CMV-specific).

As concerns this clonotype: Its antigen is not known.

The CDR3 spans 12 residues. Trimming stripped 3 bases from V and 4 bases from J, with 4 bases between. Germline lookup yields CDR1 SEHNR and CDR2 FQNEAQ (reference sequence). TCRdb re-derived calls from the reads in MiXCR, one entry per CDR3 protein. This sample has about 25,000 distinct CDR3 sequences; approximately 22% occur once, and the top ten carry about nine tenths. J is TRBJ2-1 and V is TRBV7-9; D not resolved. The TCR originated in a human donor in good health (CMV status not recorded). Some clones in this sample may be carry-over from other donors' samples. Sequenced here: CD8+ T cells from cultured PBMCs, sampled from culture after CMV antigen stimulation. CDR3 DNA: TGTGCCAGCAGCTTTTCGTACAATGAGCAGTTCTTC. It translates to CASSFSYNEQFF.